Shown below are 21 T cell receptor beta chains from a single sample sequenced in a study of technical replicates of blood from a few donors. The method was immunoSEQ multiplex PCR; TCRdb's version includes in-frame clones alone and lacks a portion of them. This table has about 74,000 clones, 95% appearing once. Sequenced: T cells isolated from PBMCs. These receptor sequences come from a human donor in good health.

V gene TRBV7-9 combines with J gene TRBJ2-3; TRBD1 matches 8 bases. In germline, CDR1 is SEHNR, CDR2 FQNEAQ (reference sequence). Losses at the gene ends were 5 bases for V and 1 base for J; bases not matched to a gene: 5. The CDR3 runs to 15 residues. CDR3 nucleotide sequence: TGTGCCAGCAGCCGCCCGGGACAGGGCACAGATACGCAGTATTTT. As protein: CASSRPGQGTDTQYF.

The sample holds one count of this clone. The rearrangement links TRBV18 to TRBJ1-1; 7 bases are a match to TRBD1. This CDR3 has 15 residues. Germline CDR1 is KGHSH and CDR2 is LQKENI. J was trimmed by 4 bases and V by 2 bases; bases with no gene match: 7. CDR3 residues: CASSPVGGWGTEAFF. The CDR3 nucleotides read TGTGCCAGCTCACCAGTAGGGGGCTGGGGCACTGAAGCTTTCTTT.

The CDR3 region is CASTSPGQSYNEQFF. The CDR3 DNA is TGTGCCAGCACCTCCCCGGGACAGAGTTACAATGAGCAGTTCTTC. This sequence joins TRBV7-9 and TRBJ2-1, with TRBD1 matching over 7 bases. The germline CDR1 and CDR2 sequences are SEHNR and FQNEAQ (reference sequence). With 7 bases clipped from V and 4 bases from J, the junction kept 10 bases outside the gene matches. This CDR3 contains 15 residues.

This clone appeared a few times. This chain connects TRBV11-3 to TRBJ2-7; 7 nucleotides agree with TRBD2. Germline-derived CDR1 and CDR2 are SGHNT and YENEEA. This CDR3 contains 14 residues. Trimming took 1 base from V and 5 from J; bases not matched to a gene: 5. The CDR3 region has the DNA TGTGCCAGCAGCTTAGGCGGGAGTCGACACGAGCAGTACTTC. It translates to CASSLGGSRHEQYF.

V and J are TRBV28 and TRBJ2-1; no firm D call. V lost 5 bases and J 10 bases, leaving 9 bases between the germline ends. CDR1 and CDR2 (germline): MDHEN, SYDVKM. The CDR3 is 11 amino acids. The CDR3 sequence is CASSPSLEQFF. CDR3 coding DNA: TGTGCCAGCAGTCCTTCCCTGGAGCAGTTCTTC.

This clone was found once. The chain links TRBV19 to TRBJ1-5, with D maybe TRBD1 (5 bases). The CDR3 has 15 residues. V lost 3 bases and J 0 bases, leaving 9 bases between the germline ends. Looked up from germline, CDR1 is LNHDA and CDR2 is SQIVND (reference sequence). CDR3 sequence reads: CASSIGHYSNQPQHF. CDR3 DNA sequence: TGTGCCAGTAGTATCGGACACTATAGCAATCAGCCCCAGCATTTT. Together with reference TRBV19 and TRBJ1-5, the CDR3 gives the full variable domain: DGGITQSPKYLFRKEGQNVTLSCEQNLNHDAMYWYRQDPGQGLRLIYYSQIVNDFQKGDIAEGYSVSREKKESFPLTVTSAQKNPTAFYLCASSIGHYSNQPQHFGDGTRLSIL.

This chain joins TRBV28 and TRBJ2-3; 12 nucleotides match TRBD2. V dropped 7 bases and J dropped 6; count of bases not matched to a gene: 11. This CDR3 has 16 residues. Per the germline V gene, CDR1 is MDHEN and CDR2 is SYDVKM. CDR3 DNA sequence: TGTGCCAGCATCCGAAGGCTAGCGGGAGGGCCTGATACGCAGTATTTT. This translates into CASIRRLAGGPDTQYF.

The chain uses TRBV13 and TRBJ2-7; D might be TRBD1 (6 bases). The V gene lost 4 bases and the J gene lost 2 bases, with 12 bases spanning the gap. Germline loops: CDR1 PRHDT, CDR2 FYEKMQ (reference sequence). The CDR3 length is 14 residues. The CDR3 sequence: CASSSRTDTYEQYF. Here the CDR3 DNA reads TGTGCCAGCAGCTCCAGGACAGATACCTACGAGCAGTACTTC.

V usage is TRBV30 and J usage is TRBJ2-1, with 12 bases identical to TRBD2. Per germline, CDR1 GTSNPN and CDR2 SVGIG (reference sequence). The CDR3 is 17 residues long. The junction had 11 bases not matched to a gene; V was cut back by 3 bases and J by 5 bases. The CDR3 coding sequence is TGTGCCTGGAGCGCTACCCGGACTAGCGGGGTGAACAATGAGCAGTTCTTC. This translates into CAWSATRTSGVNNEQFF.

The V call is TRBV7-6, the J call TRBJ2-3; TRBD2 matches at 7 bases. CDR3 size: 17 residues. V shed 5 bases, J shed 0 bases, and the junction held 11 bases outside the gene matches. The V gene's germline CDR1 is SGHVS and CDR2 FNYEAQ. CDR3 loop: CASSRLLSAGSTDTQYF. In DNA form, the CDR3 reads TGTGCCAGCAGCCGTCTCCTTTCAGCGGGAAGCACAGATACGCAGTATTTT. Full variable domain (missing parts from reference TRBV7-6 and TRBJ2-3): GAGVSQSPRYKVTKRGQDVALRCDPISGHVSLYWYRQALGQGPEFLTYFNYEAQQDKSGLPNDRFSAERPEGSISTLTIQRTEQRDSAMYRCASSRLLSAGSTDTQYFGPGTRLTVL.

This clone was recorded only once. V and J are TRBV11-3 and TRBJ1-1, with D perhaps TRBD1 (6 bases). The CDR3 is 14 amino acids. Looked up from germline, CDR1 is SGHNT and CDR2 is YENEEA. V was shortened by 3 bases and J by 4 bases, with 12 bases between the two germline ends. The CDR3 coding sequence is TGTGCCAGCAGCTTTGGGGGAGGGGGCACTGAAGCTTTCTTT. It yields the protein CASSFGGGGTEAFF.

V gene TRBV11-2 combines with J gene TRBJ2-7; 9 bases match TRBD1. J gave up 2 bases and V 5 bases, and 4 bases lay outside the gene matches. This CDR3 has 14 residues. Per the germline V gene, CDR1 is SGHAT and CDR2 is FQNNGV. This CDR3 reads CASSPGTGTYEQYF. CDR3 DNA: TGTGCCAGCAGCCCCGGGACAGGGACCTACGAGCAGTACTTC.

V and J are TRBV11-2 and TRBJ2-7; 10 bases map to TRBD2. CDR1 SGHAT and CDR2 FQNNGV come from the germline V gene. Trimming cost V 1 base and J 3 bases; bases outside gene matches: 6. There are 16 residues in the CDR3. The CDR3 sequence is CASSLVTSGVLYEQYF. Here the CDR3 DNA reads TGTGCCAGCAGCTTAGTTACTAGCGGGGTTCTCTACGAGCAGTACTTC. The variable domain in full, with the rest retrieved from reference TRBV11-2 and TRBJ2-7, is EAGVAQSPRYKIIEKRQSVAFWCNPISGHATLYWYQQILGQGPKLLIQFQNNGVVDDSQLPKDRFSAERLKGVDSTLKIQPAKLEDSAVYLCASSLVTSGVLYEQYFGPGTRLTVT.

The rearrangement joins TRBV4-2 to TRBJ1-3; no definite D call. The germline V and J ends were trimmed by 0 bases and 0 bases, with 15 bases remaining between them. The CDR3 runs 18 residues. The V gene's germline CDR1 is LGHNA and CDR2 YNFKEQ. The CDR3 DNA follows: TGTGCCAGCAGCCAAGATCGGGTCGGCCGGGACTCTGGAAACACCATATATTTT. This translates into CASSQDRVGRDSGNTIYF.

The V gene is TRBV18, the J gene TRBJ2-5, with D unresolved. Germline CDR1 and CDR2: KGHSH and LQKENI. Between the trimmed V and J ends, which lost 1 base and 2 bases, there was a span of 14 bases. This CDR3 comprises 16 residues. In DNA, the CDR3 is TGTGCCAGCTCACCACGTGGGCAGGCCCTACAAGAGACCCAGTACTTC. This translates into CASSPRGQALQETQYF.

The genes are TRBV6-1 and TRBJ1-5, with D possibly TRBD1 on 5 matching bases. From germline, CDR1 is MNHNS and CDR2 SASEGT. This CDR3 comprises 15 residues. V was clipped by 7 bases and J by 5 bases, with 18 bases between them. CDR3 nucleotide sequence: TGTGCCAGCATTTTTTGGAGGGGAGTCGATCAGCCCCAGCATTTT. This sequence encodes CASIFWRGVDQPQHF.

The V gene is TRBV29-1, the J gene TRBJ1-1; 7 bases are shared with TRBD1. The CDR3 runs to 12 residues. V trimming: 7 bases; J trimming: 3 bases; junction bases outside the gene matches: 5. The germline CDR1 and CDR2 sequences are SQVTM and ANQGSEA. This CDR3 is CSGSRGDTEAFF. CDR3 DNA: TGCAGCGGCTCCAGGGGGGACACTGAAGCTTTCTTT.

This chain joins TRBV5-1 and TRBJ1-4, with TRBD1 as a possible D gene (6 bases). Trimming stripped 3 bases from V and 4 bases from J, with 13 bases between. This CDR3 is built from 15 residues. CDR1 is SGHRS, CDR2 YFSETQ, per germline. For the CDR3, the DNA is TGCGCCAGCAGCTCCCTTGGGACACTTAATGAAAAACTGTTTTTT. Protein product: CASSSLGTLNEKLFF.

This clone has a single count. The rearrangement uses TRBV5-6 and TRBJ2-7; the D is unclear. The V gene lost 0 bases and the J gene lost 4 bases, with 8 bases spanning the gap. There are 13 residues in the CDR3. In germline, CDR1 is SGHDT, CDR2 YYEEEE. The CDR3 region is CASSLGSRYEQYF. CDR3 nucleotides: TGTGCCAGCAGCTTGGGGTCCCGGTACGAGCAGTACTTC.

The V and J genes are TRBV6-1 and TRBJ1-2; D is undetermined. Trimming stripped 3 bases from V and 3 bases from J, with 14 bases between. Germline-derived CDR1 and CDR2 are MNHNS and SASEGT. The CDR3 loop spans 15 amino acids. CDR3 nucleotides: TGTGCCAGCAGTGAGTGGCAGGCTTCTTACTATGGCTACACCTTC. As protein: CASSEWQASYYGYTF.

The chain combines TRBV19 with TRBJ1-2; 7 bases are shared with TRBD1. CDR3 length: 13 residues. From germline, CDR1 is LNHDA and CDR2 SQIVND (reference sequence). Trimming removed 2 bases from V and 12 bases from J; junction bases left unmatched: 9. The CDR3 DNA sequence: TGTGCCAGTAGTATACAGGACAGGAAGACCCACACCTTC. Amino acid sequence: CASSIQDRKTHTF. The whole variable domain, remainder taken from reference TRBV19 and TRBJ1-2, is DGGITQSPKYLFRKEGQNVTLSCEQNLNHDAMYWYRQDPGQGLRLIYYSQIVNDFQKGDIAEGYSVSREKKESFPLTVTSAQKNPTAFYLCASSIQDRKTHTFGSGTRLTVV.